This record concerns one T cell receptor (beta chain) sequence. Assay: immunoSEQ multiplex PCR; the TCRdb copy retains only in-frame clones and omits some. Altogether about 65,000 clones are present, roughly four fifths being singletons, with the ten largest covering under 15%. The data originate from a study of blood T cell repertoires in COVID-19. The sequence was collected from a man older than 75 with acute or convalescent COVID-19. The sample was peripheral blood.

CDR3 protein: CASSGTGGVPEAFF. The CDR3 nucleotides are TGTGCCAGCAGCGGGACAGGGGGCGTCCCTGAAGCTTTCTTT. V gene TRBV2 combines with J gene TRBJ1-1; 12 bases align to TRBD1. V lost 6 bases to trimming and J lost 6 bases; unmatched junction nucleotides: 5. This CDR3 has 14 residues. CDR1 SNHLY and CDR2 FYNNEI come from the germline V gene.